This note documents a single T cell receptor beta chain sequence. These data belong to a study of blood T cell repertoires in COVID-19. Looking at the study overall: The United States, Italy and Spain provided the acute and convalescent COVID-19 samples.

Which cohort a participant joined came from the clinical history participants gave. The junction had 6 bases not matched to a gene; V was cut back by 4 bases and J by 0 bases. The CDR3 totals 16 residues. The germline gives CDR1 SGHAT, CDR2 FQNNGV. Profiling relied on immunoSEQ multiplex PCR, and the TCRdb table lists in-frame clones only, not all of them. The sample lists around 180,000 clones, more than 65% occurring once. Sequenced material: PBMCs or T cells enriched from blood (not recorded which). The V gene is TRBV11-2, the J gene TRBJ2-4; 7 bases are shared with TRBD1. This receptor was obtained from a woman aged 50 to 65 with acute COVID-19. Written as DNA, the CDR3 is TGTGCCAGCAGCTCCTGGGACAGAACAGCCAAAAACATTCAGTACTTC. This sequence encodes CASSSWDRTAKNIQYF.